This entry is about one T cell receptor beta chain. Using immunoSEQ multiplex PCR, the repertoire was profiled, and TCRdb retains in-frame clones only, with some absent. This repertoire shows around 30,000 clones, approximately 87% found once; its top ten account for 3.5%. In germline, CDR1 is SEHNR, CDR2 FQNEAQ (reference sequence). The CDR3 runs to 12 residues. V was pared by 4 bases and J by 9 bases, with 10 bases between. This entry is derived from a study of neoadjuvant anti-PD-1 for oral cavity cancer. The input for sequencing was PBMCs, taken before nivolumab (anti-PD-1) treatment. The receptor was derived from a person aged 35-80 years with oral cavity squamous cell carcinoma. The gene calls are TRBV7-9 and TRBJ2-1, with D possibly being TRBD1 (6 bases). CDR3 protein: CASSYRVGEQFF. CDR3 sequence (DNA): TGTGCCAGCAGCTACAGGGTCGGTGAGCAGTTCTTC.